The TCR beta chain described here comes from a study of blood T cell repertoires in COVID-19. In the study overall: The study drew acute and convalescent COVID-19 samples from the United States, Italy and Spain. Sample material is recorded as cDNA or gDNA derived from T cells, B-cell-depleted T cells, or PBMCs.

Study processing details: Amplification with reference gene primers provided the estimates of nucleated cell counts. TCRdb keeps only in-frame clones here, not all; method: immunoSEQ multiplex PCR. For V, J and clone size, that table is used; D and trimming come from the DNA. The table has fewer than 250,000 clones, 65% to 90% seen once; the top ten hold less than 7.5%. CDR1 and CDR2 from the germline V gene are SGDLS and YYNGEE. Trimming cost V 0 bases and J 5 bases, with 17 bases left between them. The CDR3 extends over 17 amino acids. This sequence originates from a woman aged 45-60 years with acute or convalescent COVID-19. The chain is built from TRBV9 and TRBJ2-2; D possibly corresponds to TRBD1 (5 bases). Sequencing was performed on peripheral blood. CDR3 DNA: TGTGCCAGCAGCGTAGGACAGCGATCCAGCCGGACCGGGGAGCTGTTTTTT. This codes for CASSVGQRSSRTGELFF.